This is a list of T cell receptor beta chains from one sample in a study of blood T cell repertoires in COVID-19. This table comes from immunoSEQ multiplex PCR, and its TCRdb copy is limited to in-frame clones, with some not included. The sample has 75,000 to 85,000 clones, approximately 88% seen once. Sequencing was done on a sample of peripheral blood. The origin of the receptors is a man between 45 and 60 years old with active COVID-19. CDR3s include the opening cysteine and the closing phenylalanine or tryptophan. A D gene is named only where the DNA matches it firmly. Size is stated for part of the rows, as once, few or many counts, or as a class when the clone is expanded.

TRBV6-2/TRBV6-3,TRBJ2-5,NA,NA,TGTGCCAGCAGTTACTCCAGGGGTGGAGAAGAGACCCAGTACTTC,CASSYSRGGEETQYF
TRBV28,TRBJ2-7,NA,TRBD2,TGTGCCAGCAGCGGCCCGGGACTAGCGGGAGGACACGAGCAGTACTTC,CASSGPGLAGGHEQYF
TRBV4-1,TRBJ1-2,NA,NA,TGCGCCAGCAGCCAAGCTAATTACGGGGGGACTAACTATGGCTACACCTTC,CASSQANYGGTNYGYTF
TRBV7-9,TRBJ1-4,NA,TRBD1,TGTGCCAGCAGCCCCGGGACAGGGGCTAATGAAAAACTGTTTTTT,CASSPGTGANEKLFF
TRBV7-2,TRBJ1-6,NA,NA,TGTGCCAGCAGCTTAGGAACGACAGGCTATAATTCACCCCTCCACTTT,CASSLGTTGYNSPLHF
TRBV24-1,TRBJ2-7,NA,NA,TGTGCCACCAGTGATAGAACGACAGGATCCTACGAGCAGTACTTC,CATSDRTTGSYEQYF
TRBV7-2,TRBJ2-3,NA,NA,TGTGCCAGCAGCTTGGGCAGGGCCACAGATACGCAGTATTTT,CASSLGRATDTQYF
TRBV24-1,TRBJ2-2,NA,NA,TGTGCCACCAGTGAAGCAGGGGCGGGCACCGGGGAGCTGTTTTTT,CATSEAGAGTGELFF
TRBV19,TRBJ2-7,NA,NA,TGTGCCAGTAGTACCGGGAACGCTTACGAGCAGTACTTC,CASSTGNAYEQYF
TRBV28,TRBJ1-2,NA,NA,TGTGCCAGCAGTTTAGGAGGGGCCTATGGCTACACCTTC,CASSLGGAYGYTF
TRBV25-1,TRBJ2-4,NA,TRBD1,TGTGCCAGCAGTGAAAGTGAAAGGGACAGGGGTTATGTGTACTTC,CASSESERDRGYVYF
TRBV12-5,TRBJ2-3,NA,NA,TGTGCTAGTGGTCTAGTCGCAGATACGCAGTATTTT,CASGLVADTQYF
TRBV27,TRBJ1-2,NA,NA,TGTGCCAGCACATTTAATCCGGGGGGAAACTATGGCTACACCTTC,CASTFNPGGNYGYTF
TRBV28,TRBJ1-5,NA,TRBD1,TGTGCCAGCAGTACAAACCGACAGGGAAGAGGGTATAGCAATCAGCCCCAGCATTTT,CASSTNRQGRGYSNQPQHF
TRBV6-5,TRBJ2-7,NA,TRBD1,TGTGCCAGCAGATGGGACAGGGGCCACGAGCAGTACTTC,CASRWDRGHEQYF
TRBV28,TRBJ1-1,once,TRBD1,TGTGCCAGCAGTTTAGTGGGACAGGGGGCTATCCGGGCTGAAGCTTTCTTT,CASSLVGQGAIRAEAFF
TRBV6-2/TRBV6-3,TRBJ1-1,NA,NA,TGTGCCAGCAGCCTGGTGGCGACAAGTACTTTCTTT,CASSLVATSTFF
TRBV28,TRBJ1-6,few,NA,TGTGCCAGCAGTTTATTGGATAAGGGGGATTCACCCCTCCACTTT,CASSLLDKGDSPLHF
TRBV2,TRBJ1-1,NA,TRBD1,TGTGCCAGCAGTGCCTTGACAGGGGAGGCTGAAGCTTTCTTT,CASSALTGEAEAFF
TRBV6-5,TRBJ2-7,NA,NA,TGTGCCAGCAGTTACTCGGGGACACCCCCCTCCTACGAGCAGTACTTC,CASSYSGTPPSYEQYF
TRBV15,TRBJ2-7,NA,TRBD1,TGTGCCACCAGCAGAGAACCAGGGGGCGCGTACGAGCAGTACTTC,CATSREPGGAYEQYF
TRBV7-2,TRBJ2-1,NA,NA,TGTGCCAGCAGCTTAGGGGCGGGCCTCAATGAGCAGTTCTTC,CASSLGAGLNEQFF
TRBV25-1,TRBJ1-1,NA,NA,TGTGCCAGCAGTGCCCGCAGGGATTCGAACACTGAAGCTTTCTTT,CASSARRDSNTEAFF
TRBV5-1,TRBJ2-3,NA,TRBD2,TGCGCCAGCAGCTACGACCGGCTAGCGGGACTGTATTTT,CASSYDRLAGLYF
TRBV30,TRBJ2-7,NA,NA,TGTGCCTGGAGTTCAAACAGGTACGAGCAGTACTTC,CAWSSNRYEQYF
TRBV18,TRBJ2-3,NA,NA,TGTGCCAGCTCACCACCGTTGGTTCACGAGGATCACAGGGATACGCAGTATTTT,CASSPPLVHEDHRDTQYF
TRBV4-1,TRBJ1-5,NA,TRBD1,TGCGCCAGCAGCCCTCCGACAGGGGACAATCAGCCCCAGCATTTT,CASSPPTGDNQPQHF
TRBV7-2,TRBJ1-4,NA,NA,TGTGCCAGCAGCTTAGATTCAGGGGAGAAACTGTTTTTT,CASSLDSGEKLFF
TRBV5-6,TRBJ2-3,NA,TRBD2,TGTGCCAGCAGCTTGAGCGGGGGCACAGATACGCAGTATTTT,CASSLSGGTDTQYF
TRBV21-1,TRBJ2-2,NA,NA,TGTGCCAGCCCTAGGGGGCCCGGGGAGCTGTTTTTT,CASPRGPGELFF
TRBV19,TRBJ2-7,NA,NA,TGTGCCAGTAGTGGTAGGGGTTTGGACGAGCAGTACTTC,CASSGRGLDEQYF
TRBV27,TRBJ1-2,NA,NA,TGTGCCAGCAGTTTGGGTGGAGGAAACAGGGCCTTCTATGGCTACACCTTC,CASSLGGGNRAFYGYTF
TRBV28,TRBJ1-1,NA,NA,TGTGCCAGCACAAAAACTTTCCGGGGGGGCACTGAAGCTTTCTTT,CASTKTFRGGTEAFF
TRBV28,TRBJ1-1,NA,TRBD1,TGTGCCAGCAGTTTCTTTCCGGGACAGGGGGCTCGCACTGAAGCTTTCTTT,CASSFFPGQGARTEAFF
TRBV30,TRBJ2-3,NA,NA,TGTGCCTGGGAACAGGGTTTTAGCACAGATACGCAGTATTTT,CAWEQGFSTDTQYF
TRBV7-9,TRBJ1-1,NA,NA,TGTGCCAGCAGCCATTGGGTCCGGCTTTTGAGGGACTTT,CASSHWVRLLRDF
TRBV2,TRBJ1-1,NA,TRBD1,TGTGCCAGCACATGGGGGACAGGGGGCACTGAAGCTTTCTTT,CASTWGTGGTEAFF
TRBV29-1,TRBJ1-2,NA,TRBD1,TGCAGCGCCGAGGGGGACAGGGGGCTCGGGAACTATGGCTACACCTTC,CSAEGDRGLGNYGYTF
TRBV18,TRBJ2-7,once,TRBD2,TGTGCCAGCTCACCGACTAGCGCCTACGAGCAGTACTTC,CASSPTSAYEQYF
TRBV19,TRBJ1-4,NA,TRBD1,TGTGCCAGTGAAAACAGGGGAAGTAATGAAAAACTGTTTTTT,CASENRGSNEKLFF
TRBV28,TRBJ1-4,NA,NA,TGTGCCAGCAGTTCCTCGTCACAGGCGCGTAATGAAAAACTGTTTTTT,CASSSSSQARNEKLFF
TRBV28,TRBJ1-5,NA,TRBD1,TGTGCCAGCAACGTGGGACAGTATCAGCCCCAGCATTTT,CASNVGQYQPQHF
TRBV14,TRBJ2-7,NA,NA,TGTGCCAGCAGCCAGGGCCCCTCGGTCTCCTACGAGCAGTACTTC,CASSQGPSVSYEQYF
TRBV11-2,TRBJ2-3,once,TRBD1,TGTGCCAGCAGCTTAGTAGGGGGGACAGGGCGACCAGATACGCAGTATTTT,CASSLVGGTGRPDTQYF
TRBV6-1,TRBJ2-2,once,TRBD2,TGTGCCAGCAGTGCCAGCGGGAGCGCGAACACCGGGGAGCTGTTTTTT,CASSASGSANTGELFF
TRBV15,TRBJ2-3,NA,TRBD2,TGTGCCACCAGCAGAGGGACGACTAGCACCGTCAGCACAGATACGCAGTATTTT,CATSRGTTSTVSTDTQYF
TRBV10-3,TRBJ2-7,NA,TRBD1,TGTGCCATTGACAGGGGAGAGGGCGAGCAGTACTTC,CAIDRGEGEQYF
TRBV24-1,TRBJ2-2,NA,NA,TGTGCCACCAGTGCCCTCCCAAACAGAGACACCGGGGAGCTGTTTTTT,CATSALPNRDTGELFF
TRBV27,TRBJ2-7,NA,NA,TGTGCCAGCAGTTCTATCCAGGGGGGACTCTACGAGCAGTACTTC,CASSSIQGGLYEQYF
TRBV24-1,TRBJ1-2,NA,TRBD1,TGTGCCACCAGTGAGTCCGGGACAGTCTATGGCTACACCTTC,CATSESGTVYGYTF
TRBV18,TRBJ1-2,NA,NA,TGTGCCAGCTCACCACCGACAGACTATGGCTACACCTTC,CASSPPTDYGYTF
TRBV5-4,TRBJ2-3,NA,TRBD2,TGTGCCAGCAGCCCGGGGGGCACTAGCGGAATCACAGATACGCAGTATTTT,CASSPGGTSGITDTQYF
TRBV7-3,TRBJ2-4,NA,NA,TGTGCCAGCAGCTGGTCACAGCTAGCCAAAAACATTCAGTACTTC,CASSWSQLAKNIQYF
TRBV19,TRBJ1-5,NA,TRBD1,TGTGCCAGCGGGGACAGGGCTCAGCCCCAGCATTTT,CASGDRAQPQHF
TRBV7-9,TRBJ2-3,NA,TRBD1,TGTGCCAGCAGCCGACAGGGGGCTTCAGATACGCAGTATTTT,CASSRQGASDTQYF
TRBV7-2,TRBJ2-3,NA,NA,TGTGCCAGCAGCTTAGCTCGGGGAACGGATACGCAGTATTTT,CASSLARGTDTQYF
TRBV18,TRBJ2-4,NA,TRBD2,TGTGCCAGCTCACCCACGGGACTAGCGATCCACATTCAGTACTTC,CASSPTGLAIHIQYF